Below are 15 T cell receptor beta chains sequenced from a single sample in a study of control samples from healthy donors and cancer patients. Assay: immunoSEQ multiplex PCR; the TCRdb copy retains only in-frame clones and omits some. This table has about 60,000 clones, around nine tenths appearing once. Material: PBMCs. These receptors were collected from a woman aged 45-60 years with colorectal cancer.

The chain recombines TRBV12-3 or TRBV12-4 with TRBJ2-7; a weak D match, TRBD1 (5 bases). Trimming shortened V by 6 bases and J by 4 bases, and 10 bases separated the two germline ends. This CDR3 is built from 12 residues. The CDR3 is CASSPDSYEQYF. The CDR3 nucleotides are TGTGCCAGCAGCCCTGACAGTTACGAGCAGTACTTC.

The chain links TRBV25-1 to TRBJ2-2, with 8 bases aligning to TRBD2. J was trimmed by 7 bases and V by 5 bases; bases with no gene match: 3. Germline V gene lookup returns CDR1 MGHDK and CDR2 SYGVNS. This CDR3 spans 13 amino acids. CDR3 region: CASSSGGIGELFF. The CDR3 coding sequence is TGTGCCAGCAGTAGCGGGGGTATCGGGGAGCTGTTTTTT.

This clone showed up just a few times. The rearrangement joins TRBV5-1 to TRBJ1-2; D gene unclear. Germline CDR1 and CDR2: SGHRS and YFSETQ. The CDR3 loop spans 16 amino acids. V lost 1 base to trimming and J lost 6 bases, with 19 bases between them. CDR3 residues: CASSLLLSRTRDGYTF. CDR3 nucleotides: TGCGCCAGCAGCTTGTTGCTCAGTAGAACGAGGGATGGCTACACCTTC.

J is TRBJ1-5 and V is TRBV2; D is undetermined. Germline lookup yields CDR1 SNHLY and CDR2 FYNNEI. CDR3 size: 16 residues. V lost 5 bases and J 0 bases, leaving 14 bases between the germline ends. The CDR3 nucleotides read TGTGCCAGCAGTTTGTTGGAACTTAATAGCAATCAGCCCCAGCATTTT. Translated: CASSLLELNSNQPQHF.

This chain joins TRBV3-1 (or the pseudogene TRBV3-2) and TRBJ1-1, with D uncertain. This CDR3 is 15 amino acids long. Germline lookup yields CDR1 LGHDT and CDR2 YNNKEL (reference sequence). Trimming shortened V by 1 base and J by 1 base, and 10 bases separated the two germline ends. The DNA for the CDR3 is TGTGCCAGCAGCCAAGCGGACCCCCAGAACACTGAAGCTTTCTTT. Protein sequence: CASSQADPQNTEAFF.

This rearrangement joins TRBV11-1 to TRBJ2-1; D remains ambiguous. The CDR3 is 16 amino acids. Trimming took 5 bases from V and 2 from J, leaving 16 bases between them. Germline V lookup: CDR1 SGHAT, CDR2 FQDESV (reference sequence). The CDR3 DNA reads as TGTGCCAGCAGCCGAATAAGGGCCAAACCCTACAATGAGCAGTTCTTC. This sequence encodes CASSRIRAKPYNEQFF.

The rearrangement uses TRBV7-8 and TRBJ2-3, with D perhaps TRBD2 (6 bases). Trimming took 2 bases from V and 0 from J, leaving 15 bases between them. The CDR3 is 17 amino acids. Germline V gives CDR1 SGHVS, CDR2 FQNEAQ. CDR3 sequence (DNA): TGTGCCAGCAGCTTAAGTAGGGGAGGACAAAGCACAGATACGCAGTATTTT. This sequence encodes CASSLSRGGQSTDTQYF. The whole variable domain, filled in from reference TRBV7-8 and TRBJ2-3, reads GAGVSQSPRYKVAKRGQDVALRCDPISGHVSLFWYQQALGQGPEFLTYFQNEAQLDKSGLPSDRFFAERPEGSVSTLKIQRTQQEDSAVYLCASSLSRGGQSTDTQYFGPGTRLTVL.

The chain links TRBV3-1 (or the pseudogene TRBV3-2) to TRBJ2-7; D is unclear. Germline CDR1 reads LGHDT; CDR2 reads YNNKEL (reference sequence). This CDR3 is 12 amino acids long. Trimming pared 2 bases from V and 1 base from J, leaving 3 bases between. This CDR3 is CASSQTSYEQYF. The DNA for the CDR3 is TGTGCCAGCAGCCAAACTTCCTACGAGCAGTACTTC.

This chain links TRBV10-3 with TRBJ1-4; 8 positions match TRBD1. The V gene's germline CDR1 is ENHRY and CDR2 SYGVKD. This CDR3 is built from 16 residues. J gave up 4 bases and V 2 bases, and 6 bases lay outside the gene matches. The CDR3 region has the DNA TGTGCCATCAGTGAGACCCCGGGACAGGTTAATGAAAAACTGTTTTTT. This codes for CAISETPGQVNEKLFF.

This chain connects TRBV6-5 to TRBJ1-5; TRBD1 matches at 8 bases. The CDR3 sequence is 13 residues long. V lost 6 bases and J lost 5; bases outside the gene matches: 3. Germline CDR1 and CDR2: MNHEY and SVGAGI. The CDR3 region is CASRGTGHQPQHF. DNA of the CDR3: TGTGCCAGCAGGGGGACAGGCCATCAGCCCCAGCATTTT.

V gene TRBV6-5 combines with J gene TRBJ2-5; 8 bases agree with TRBD1. The CDR3 covers 15 residues. CDR1 MNHEY and CDR2 SVGAGI come from the germline V gene. Trimming cost V 0 bases and J 7 bases; bases outside gene matches: 7. The CDR3 DNA reads TGTGCCAGCAGTTACTCATCGGGACAGGCGGGGACCCAGTACTTC. Translated, it gives CASSYSSGQAGTQYF.

A note on this clone: Other DNA sequences in this sample translate to the same CDR3. The chain couples TRBV6-5 to TRBJ1-6, with TRBD1 identical over 9 bases. The CDR3 totals 15 residues. Germline lookup yields CDR1 MNHEY and CDR2 SVGAGI. V dropped 7 bases and J dropped 1; count of bases not matched to a gene: 2. The CDR3 DNA is TGTGCCAGCACCGGGACAGGGTCCTATAATTCACCCCTCCACTTT. It translates to CASTGTGSYNSPLHF.

This sequence joins TRBV7-3 and TRBJ2-3; the D gene is possibly TRBD2 (6 bases). Germline V lookup: CDR1 SGHTA, CDR2 FQGTGA. With 5 bases removed from V and 2 bases from J, the gap between germline ends came to 14 bases. The CDR3 loop spans 15 amino acids. The CDR3 region has the DNA TGTGCCAGCAGCAGCACGGGACTCCCCACAGATACGCAGTATTTT. It encodes CASSSTGLPTDTQYF.

In its sample, this clone was seen once. The V call is TRBV9, the J call TRBJ2-5, with 7 bases matching TRBD2. The V and J ends lost 0 bases and 1 base, in that order; junction bases with no gene match: 3. From germline, CDR1 is SGDLS and CDR2 YYNGEE. This CDR3 has 15 amino acids. CDR3 in amino acids: CASSVGSGLQETQYF. DNA for the CDR3: TGTGCCAGCAGCGTAGGTAGCGGGCTCCAAGAGACCCAGTACTTC.

This chain links TRBV5-1 with TRBJ2-1; 8 bases align to TRBD1. Germline CDR1 is SGHRS and CDR2 is YFSETQ. The CDR3 totals 15 residues. With 3 bases clipped from V and 6 bases from J, the junction kept 8 bases outside the gene matches. CDR3 bases: TGCGCCAGCAGCTCCCGGCAGGGGGCGTCCAATGAGCAGTTCTTC. This translates into CASSSRQGASNEQFF.